Listed below are T cell receptor beta chains from one sample, sequenced in a study of post-analysis software for immune sequencing data. TCRdb re-analysed the PCR reads in MiXCR, keeping a single row per CDR3 protein. The sample includes 350,000 to 500,000 distinct CDR3 sequences, roughly 38% of them seen just once. Sequenced material: blood. The source is a girl aged 2-10 years with multiple sclerosis. CDR3s include the opening cysteine and the closing phenylalanine or tryptophan. The D gene is left open where the match is weak. Where a row states a size, it is once, few, many or the class of an expanded clone; other rows omit it.

J gene: TRBJ2-7; V gene: TRBV28; D gene: NA; clone size: NA; CDR3 protein: CASTPGDIFYEQYF; CDR3 DNA: TGTGCCAGCACGCCAGGGGACATCTTCTACGAGCAGTACTTC
J gene: TRBJ1-3; V gene: TRBV29-1; D gene: TRBD1; clone size: NA; CDR3 protein: CSVEGQLSGNTIYF; CDR3 DNA: TGCAGCGTAGAGGGACAGTTATCCGGAAACACCATATATTTT
J gene: TRBJ1-4; V gene: TRBV7-8; D gene: TRBD1; clone size: NA; CDR3 protein: CASSQTGGQGNEKLFF; CDR3 DNA: TGTGCCAGCAGCCAGACCGGAGGACAGGGGAACGAAAAACTGTTTTTT
J gene: TRBJ2-7; V gene: TRBV10-3; D gene: TRBD1; clone size: NA; CDR3 protein: CAINESGRTGSYEQYF; CDR3 DNA: TGTGCCATCAATGAGTCGGGACGGACAGGCTCCTACGAGCAGTACTTC
J gene: TRBJ2-7; V gene: TRBV20-1; D gene: TRBD1; clone size: NA; CDR3 protein: CSASRQGEALDEQYF; CDR3 DNA: TGCAGTGCTAGCAGACAGGGGGAGGCTTTGGACGAGCAGTACTTC
J gene: TRBJ2-5; V gene: TRBV6-2/TRBV6-3; D gene: NA; clone size: few; CDR3 protein: CASTRAYQETQYF; CDR3 DNA: TGTGCCAGCACAAGGGCATATCAAGAGACCCAGTACTTC
J gene: TRBJ2-4; V gene: TRBV6-2/TRBV6-3; D gene: NA; clone size: NA; CDR3 protein: CASALGVAKNIQYF; CDR3 DNA: TGTGCCAGCGCCCTCGGTGTAGCCAAAAACATTCAGTACTTC
J gene: TRBJ2-7; V gene: TRBV29-1; D gene: TRBD2; clone size: NA; CDR3 protein: CSVEGLAGPTSYEQYF; CDR3 DNA: TGCAGCGTTGAAGGACTAGCGGGACCAACCTCCTACGAGCAGTACTTC
J gene: TRBJ1-1; V gene: TRBV12-3/TRBV12-4; D gene: NA; clone size: NA; CDR3 protein: CASRGGSTEAFF; CDR3 DNA: TGTGCCAGCAGGGGAGGGAGCACTGAAGCTTTCTTT
J gene: TRBJ2-1; V gene: TRBV7-2; D gene: TRBD2; clone size: NA; CDR3 protein: CASSNSGGAIHEQFF; CDR3 DNA: TGTGCCAGCAGCAATAGCGGGGGGGCCATCCATGAGCAGTTCTTC
J gene: TRBJ2-2; V gene: TRBV4-1; D gene: NA; clone size: NA; CDR3 protein: CASSTSTVYTGELFF; CDR3 DNA: TGCGCCAGCAGCACTTCGACGGTATACACCGGGGAGCTGTTTTTT
J gene: TRBJ2-5; V gene: TRBV29-1; D gene: NA; clone size: NA; CDR3 protein: CSVETETQYF; CDR3 DNA: TGCAGCGTTGAGACAGAGACCCAGTACTTC
J gene: TRBJ1-1; V gene: TRBV7-9; D gene: NA; clone size: NA; CDR3 protein: CASSPGGVSNTEAFF; CDR3 DNA: TGTGCCAGCAGCCCCGGAGGAGTTTCGAACACTGAAGCTTTCTTT
J gene: TRBJ2-7; V gene: TRBV7-2; D gene: TRBD1; clone size: few; CDR3 protein: CASSSWTGGEQYF; CDR3 DNA: TGTGCCAGCAGCTCCTGGACAGGAGGCGAGCAGTACTTC
J gene: TRBJ1-2; V gene: TRBV10-2; D gene: NA; clone size: NA; CDR3 protein: CASNIQGPNYGYTF; CDR3 DNA: TGCGCCAGCAACATCCAGGGGCCTAACTATGGCTACACCTTC
J gene: TRBJ2-1; V gene: TRBV7-9; D gene: NA; clone size: NA; CDR3 protein: CASSAPPFEYNEQFF; CDR3 DNA: TGTGCCAGCAGCGCTCCACCGTTTGAGTACAATGAGCAGTTCTTC
J gene: TRBJ2-2; V gene: TRBV5-1; D gene: NA; clone size: NA; CDR3 protein: CASSLNPGELFF; CDR3 DNA: TGCGCCAGCAGCTTGAATCCCGGGGAGCTGTTTTTT
J gene: TRBJ2-1; V gene: TRBV7-3; D gene: TRBD2; clone size: many; CDR3 protein: CASSLRGGRPTPEQFF; CDR3 DNA: TGTGCCAGCAGCTTAAGAGGCGGGAGGCCAACGCCCGAGCAGTTCTTC
J gene: TRBJ2-7; V gene: TRBV20-1; D gene: NA; clone size: NA; CDR3 protein: CSARDRGSVEQYF; CDR3 DNA: TGCAGTGCTAGAGACAGGGGTAGCGTCGAGCAGTACTTC
J gene: TRBJ2-5; V gene: TRBV4-2; D gene: TRBD2; clone size: NA; CDR3 protein: CASSQRGGRAIQETQYF; CDR3 DNA: TGTGCCAGCAGCCAGAGAGGCGGGAGGGCCATCCAAGAGACCCAGTACTTC
J gene: TRBJ1-2; V gene: TRBV9; D gene: NA; clone size: once; CDR3 protein: CASNGGAWTYGYTF; CDR3 DNA: TGTGCCAGCAACGGGGGGGCTTGGACCTATGGCTACACCTTC
J gene: TRBJ1-2; V gene: TRBV20-1; D gene: TRBD1; clone size: NA; CDR3 protein: CSATGGNGYTF; CDR3 DNA: TGCAGTGCTACAGGGGGCAATGGCTACACCTTC
J gene: TRBJ2-7; V gene: TRBV20-1; D gene: TRBD2; clone size: NA; CDR3 protein: CSAKTSGGGFRYEQYF; CDR3 DNA: TGCAGTGCCAAAACTAGCGGGGGTGGGTTCCGCTACGAGCAGTACTTC
J gene: TRBJ2-5; V gene: TRBV6-5; D gene: NA; clone size: few; CDR3 protein: CAGRLGLTETQYF; CDR3 DNA: TGTGCCGGCAGATTAGGACTCACGGAGACCCAGTACTTC
J gene: TRBJ1-5; V gene: TRBV29-1; D gene: NA; clone size: few; CDR3 protein: CSVAGKGTQPQHF; CDR3 DNA: TGCAGCGTTGCGGGGAAAGGGACTCAGCCCCAGCATTTT
J gene: TRBJ2-5; V gene: TRBV15; D gene: NA; clone size: few; CDR3 protein: CATSRVRGGETQYF; CDR3 DNA: TGTGCCACCAGCAGAGTTAGAGGTGGCGAGACCCAGTACTTC
J gene: TRBJ2-1; V gene: TRBV11-2; D gene: TRBD2; clone size: many; CDR3 protein: CASSLDPGLAGHNEQFF; CDR3 DNA: TGTGCCAGCAGCTTAGACCCAGGACTAGCGGGGCACAATGAGCAGTTCTTC
J gene: TRBJ2-7; V gene: TRBV7-9; D gene: TRBD2; clone size: NA; CDR3 protein: CASSRTSGMYEQYF; CDR3 DNA: TGTGCCAGCAGCCGGACTAGCGGGATGTACGAGCAGTACTTC
J gene: TRBJ1-6; V gene: TRBV20-1; D gene: NA; clone size: NA; CDR3 protein: CSAWDPNSPLHF; CDR3 DNA: TGCAGTGCTTGGGATCCGAATTCACCCCTCCACTTT
J gene: TRBJ1-5; V gene: TRBV4-2; D gene: NA; clone size: NA; CDR3 protein: CASSQESRDSNQPQHF; CDR3 DNA: TGTGCCAGCAGCCAAGAATCTCGGGACAGCAATCAGCCCCAGCATTTT
J gene: TRBJ2-3; V gene: TRBV6-5; D gene: NA; clone size: few; CDR3 protein: CASSYSAATDTQYF; CDR3 DNA: TGTGCCAGCAGTTACTCGGCAGCCACAGATACGCAGTATTTT
J gene: TRBJ1-2; V gene: TRBV10-3; D gene: NA; clone size: NA; CDR3 protein: CAISEGSNYGYTF; CDR3 DNA: TGTGCCATCAGTGAAGGCTCTAACTATGGCTACACCTTC
J gene: TRBJ2-3; V gene: TRBV20-1; D gene: TRBD2; clone size: NA; CDR3 protein: CSAIARASGGADTQYF; CDR3 DNA: TGCAGTGCTATTGCCAGGGCTAGCGGGGGCGCCGATACGCAGTATTTT
J gene: TRBJ2-3; V gene: TRBV20-1; D gene: NA; clone size: NA; CDR3 protein: CSARGTVTDTQYF; CDR3 DNA: TGCAGTGCTAGAGGCACAGTCACAGATACGCAGTATTTT
J gene: TRBJ2-2; V gene: TRBV7-2; D gene: NA; clone size: NA; CDR3 protein: CASRGGATTGELFF; CDR3 DNA: TGTGCCAGCAGGGGGGGCGCGACCACCGGGGAGCTGTTTTTT
J gene: TRBJ1-5; V gene: TRBV28; D gene: NA; clone size: few; CDR3 protein: CASSLDYLGGNQPQHF; CDR3 DNA: TGTGCCAGCAGTTTAGACTACTTAGGGGGCAATCAGCCCCAGCATTTT
J gene: TRBJ2-3; V gene: TRBV11-2; D gene: TRBD2; clone size: NA; CDR3 protein: CASSPGRGTDTQYF; CDR3 DNA: TGTGCCAGCAGCCCAGGGAGGGGTACAGATACGCAGTATTTT
J gene: TRBJ1-4; V gene: TRBV4-3; D gene: NA; clone size: NA; CDR3 protein: CASSQGAGMVEKLFF; CDR3 DNA: TGCGCCAGCAGCCAAGGAGCAGGGATGGTTGAAAAACTGTTTTTT
J gene: TRBJ2-1; V gene: TRBV4-2; D gene: TRBD1; clone size: NA; CDR3 protein: CASSPGDRDSNEQFF; CDR3 DNA: TGTGCCAGCAGCCCGGGGGACAGGGATTCCAATGAGCAGTTCTTC
J gene: TRBJ1-2; V gene: TRBV24-1; D gene: TRBD1; clone size: NA; CDR3 protein: CATSATQTGKGYTF; CDR3 DNA: TGTGCCACCAGTGCTACCCAGACAGGGAAAGGCTACACCTTC
J gene: TRBJ2-7; V gene: TRBV12-5; D gene: NA; clone size: NA; CDR3 protein: CASVVRPYEQYF; CDR3 DNA: TGTGCTAGTGTTGTTCGGCCCTACGAGCAGTACTTC
J gene: TRBJ2-7; V gene: TRBV25-1; D gene: NA; clone size: NA; CDR3 protein: CASSDHLGGQSYEQYF; CDR3 DNA: TGTGCCAGCAGTGACCATTTGGGGGGACAATCCTACGAGCAGTACTTC
J gene: TRBJ2-7; V gene: TRBV15; D gene: NA; clone size: NA; CDR3 protein: CATSRDRVLTYEQYF; CDR3 DNA: TGTGCCACCAGCAGAGATCGTGTCTTAACCTACGAGCAGTACTTC
J gene: TRBJ2-5; V gene: TRBV28; D gene: TRBD1; clone size: NA; CDR3 protein: CASSQQGVVETQYF; CDR3 DNA: TGTGCCAGCAGTCAACAGGGGGTTGTAGAGACCCAGTACTTC
J gene: TRBJ2-3; V gene: TRBV27; D gene: TRBD2; clone size: few; CDR3 protein: CASSRGGDTQYF; CDR3 DNA: TGTGCCAGCAGCCGGGGGGGTGATACGCAGTATTTT
J gene: TRBJ1-5; V gene: TRBV9; D gene: NA; clone size: few; CDR3 protein: CASSVAGGNQPQHF; CDR3 DNA: TGTGCCAGCAGCGTAGCTGGGGGCAATCAGCCCCAGCATTTT
J gene: TRBJ1-2; V gene: TRBV6-5; D gene: NA; clone size: NA; CDR3 protein: CASSPDRSTNYGYTF; CDR3 DNA: TGTGCCAGCAGTCCCGACAGGTCGACTAACTATGGCTACACCTTC
J gene: TRBJ2-3; V gene: TRBV29-1; D gene: NA; clone size: NA; CDR3 protein: CSVVGQNQVDTQYF; CDR3 DNA: TGCAGCGTTGTCGGACAGAACCAGGTCGATACGCAGTATTTT
J gene: TRBJ2-7; V gene: TRBV2; D gene: TRBD1; clone size: few; CDR3 protein: CASQGTGMIYEQYF; CDR3 DNA: TGTGCCAGCCAAGGGACAGGGATGATCTACGAGCAGTACTTC
J gene: TRBJ1-1; V gene: TRBV7-9; D gene: NA; clone size: NA; CDR3 protein: CASITSSGRGTEAFF; CDR3 DNA: TGTGCCAGCATCACTAGTTCGGGTAGGGGCACTGAAGCTTTCTTT
J gene: TRBJ2-5; V gene: TRBV7-7; D gene: NA; clone size: NA; CDR3 protein: CASSLVLPFTRETQYF; CDR3 DNA: TGTGCTAGCAGCTTAGTTCTTCCCTTTACTCGGGAGACCCAGTACTTC
J gene: TRBJ1-1; V gene: TRBV5-8; D gene: NA; clone size: NA; CDR3 protein: CASSPLGEGVLTEAFF; CDR3 DNA: TGTGCCAGCAGCCCGTTGGGGGAAGGGGTTTTGACTGAAGCTTTCTTT
J gene: TRBJ1-1; V gene: TRBV29-1; D gene: TRBD1; clone size: NA; CDR3 protein: CSVKGATEAFF; CDR3 DNA: TGCAGCGTCAAGGGGGCCACTGAAGCTTTCTTT
J gene: TRBJ2-5; V gene: TRBV9; D gene: TRBD1; clone size: many; CDR3 protein: CASSDRVDFGTGLKETQYF; CDR3 DNA: TGTGCCAGCAGCGACCGGGTCGACTTCGGGACAGGGTTAAAAGAGACCCAGTACTTC
J gene: TRBJ2-7; V gene: TRBV27; D gene: TRBD2; clone size: many; CDR3 protein: CASRHLAGEGSYEQYF; CDR3 DNA: TGTGCCAGCAGGCATCTAGCGGGAGAAGGCTCCTACGAGCAGTACTTC
J gene: TRBJ2-1; V gene: TRBV20-1; D gene: TRBD2; clone size: NA; CDR3 protein: CSARGGTSGYNEQFF; CDR3 DNA: TGCAGTGCTAGAGGTGGGACTAGCGGTTACAATGAGCAGTTCTTC
J gene: TRBJ1-5; V gene: TRBV6-5; D gene: NA; clone size: few; CDR3 protein: CASRQSGAQPQHF; CDR3 DNA: TGTGCCAGCAGACAATCAGGGGCCCAGCCCCAGCATTTT
J gene: TRBJ2-1; V gene: TRBV15; D gene: NA; clone size: few; CDR3 protein: CATSRDWGNEQFF; CDR3 DNA: TGTGCCACCAGCAGAGATTGGGGGAATGAGCAGTTCTTC
J gene: TRBJ2-1; V gene: TRBV4-3; D gene: TRBD2; clone size: NA; CDR3 protein: CASSQTSGRRNEQFF; CDR3 DNA: TGCGCCAGCAGCCAAACGAGCGGGAGACGCAATGAGCAGTTCTTC